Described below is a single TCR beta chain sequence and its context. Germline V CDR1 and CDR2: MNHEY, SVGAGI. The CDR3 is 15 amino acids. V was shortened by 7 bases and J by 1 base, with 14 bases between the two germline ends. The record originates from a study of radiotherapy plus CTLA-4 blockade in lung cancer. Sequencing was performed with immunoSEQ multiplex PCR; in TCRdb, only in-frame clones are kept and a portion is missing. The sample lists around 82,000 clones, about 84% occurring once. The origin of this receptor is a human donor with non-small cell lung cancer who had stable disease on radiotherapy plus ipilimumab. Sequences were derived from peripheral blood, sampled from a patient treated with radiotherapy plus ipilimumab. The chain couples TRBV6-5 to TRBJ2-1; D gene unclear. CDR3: CASTPIGPSYNEQFF. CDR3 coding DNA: TGTGCCAGCACTCCAATCGGGCCATCCTACAATGAGCAGTTCTTC.